These 28 T cell receptor beta chains were all obtained from the same sample, sequenced in a study of T cell responses to AZD1222 COVID-19 vaccine. TCRdb's copy holds only in-frame clones and misses some; the assay was immunoSEQ multiplex PCR. The sample contains roughly 24,000 clones, about nine tenths of which appear only once. The starting material was peripheral blood, obtained 28 days after the second AZD1222 dose. Every receptor here comes from an adult who received the AZD1222 COVID-19 vaccine.

J is TRBJ1-1 and V is TRBV7-2; D perhaps matches TRBD1 (5 bases). The CDR3 spans 16 residues. CDR1 is SGHTA and CDR2 is FQGNSA in the germline V gene. The V gene lost 4 bases and the J gene lost 8 bases, with 23 bases spanning the gap. CDR3 coding DNA: TGTGCCAGCAGCTCTAGGACATTTGGTCGGGGCTTCGAAGCTTTCTTT. Its translation is CASSSRTFGRGFEAFF.

This clone was seen just once. The rearrangement uses TRBV5-1 and TRBJ2-5; TRBD2 matches at 12 bases. V dropped 2 bases and J dropped 2; count of bases not matched to a gene: 1. The CDR3 has 15 amino acids. From germline, CDR1 is SGHRS and CDR2 YFSETQ. The CDR3 region has the DNA TGCGCCAGCAGCTTTACTAGCGGGGGGCAAGAGACCCAGTACTTC. Translation: CASSFTSGGQETQYF.

J is TRBJ2-3 and V is TRBV5-8; 8 bases are shared with TRBD1. CDR3 size: 14 residues. Germline lookup yields CDR1 SGHTS and CDR2 YDEGEE. V dropped 7 bases and J dropped 2; count of bases not matched to a gene: 6. CDR3 in DNA: TGTGCCAGCTCCCGGACAGGGAACACAGATACGCAGTATTTT. Its protein product is CASSRTGNTDTQYF. The full variable domain, with the rest looked up from reference TRBV5-8 and TRBJ2-3, is EAGVTQSPTHLIKTRGQQATLRCSPISGHTSVYWYQQALGLGLQFLLWYDEGEERNRGNFPPRFSGRQFPNYSSELNVNALELEDSALYLCASSRTGNTDTQYFGPGTRLTVL.

This chain connects TRBV7-2 to TRBJ2-1, with 10 bases matching TRBD2. Germline V gives CDR1 SGHTA, CDR2 FQGNSA. The J segment lost 9 bases and the V segment lost 2 bases, leaving 7 bases of the junction unmatched. The CDR3 runs 15 residues. CDR3 loop: CASSLSAGGRGEQFF. The CDR3 DNA is TGTGCCAGCAGCTTATCAGCGGGGGGGCGCGGTGAGCAGTTCTTC.

The chain links TRBV27 to TRBJ2-3, with D possibly TRBD2 on 5 matching bases. The germline V gene encodes CDR1 MNHEY and CDR2 SMNVEV (reference sequence). This CDR3 has 16 residues. V lost 0 bases and J 2 bases, leaving 12 bases between the germline ends. Here the CDR3 reads CASSLSGRLLTDTQYF. The CDR3 DNA reads TGTGCCAGCAGTTTATCGGGGAGACTTCTCACAGATACGCAGTATTTT.

The V and J genes are TRBV10-3 and TRBJ2-5, with 13 positions matching TRBD2. The J segment lost 5 bases and the V segment lost 10 bases, leaving 7 bases of the junction unmatched. The germline V gene has CDR1 ENHRY and CDR2 SYGVKD. This CDR3 comprises 14 residues. The CDR3 coding sequence is TGTGCCACTGGGACTAGCGGGAAAGGGGAGACCCAGTACTTC. It is translated as CATGTSGKGETQYF.

This sequence joins TRBV12-3 or TRBV12-4 and TRBJ2-5; D is ambiguous. CDR3 length: 11 amino acids. V was clipped by 5 bases and J by 7 bases, with 8 bases between them. The CDR3 here is CASSHTGTQYF. The CDR3 region has the DNA TGTGCCAGCAGTCACACGGGGACCCAGTACTTC.

The CDR3 is CASSRWEGADTQYF. The DNA of the CDR3 is TGTGCCAGCAGTAGGTGGGAGGGCGCAGATACGCAGTATTTT. The chain has TRBV6-5 and TRBJ2-3, with 7 positions matching TRBD2. V lost 5 bases and J lost 4; bases outside the gene matches: 6. CDR1 and CDR2 from the germline V gene are MNHEY and SVGAGI. The CDR3 has 14 residues.

The chain carries TRBV10-2 and TRBJ1-2; TRBD1 matches 12 bases. The J segment lost 8 bases and the V segment lost 6 bases, leaving 10 bases of the junction unmatched. There are 15 residues in the CDR3. CDR1 is WSHSY, CDR2 SAAADI, per germline. CDR3 sequence: CASRKAGQGALGYTF. The CDR3 nucleotides are TGCGCCAGCAGGAAGGCGGGACAGGGGGCGCTGGGCTACACCTTC.

The V and J genes are TRBV2 and TRBJ2-1; no firm D call. The length of the CDR3 is 10 residues. CDR1 is SNHLY and CDR2 is FYNNEI in the germline V gene. The V end lost 3 bases, the J end lost 7 bases, and 1 base lay between the germline ends. The CDR3 loop reads CASSDNEQFF. Here the CDR3 DNA reads TGTGCCAGCAGTGATAATGAGCAGTTCTTC. Based on the CDR3 plus reference TRBV2 and TRBJ2-1, the full variable domain is EPEVTQTPSHQVTQMGQEVILRCVPISNHLYFYWYRQILGQKVEFLVSFYNNEISEKSEIFDDQFSVERPDGSNFTLKIRSTKLEDSAMYFCASSDNEQFFGPGTRLTVL.

J is TRBJ2-1 and V is TRBV6-5, with unresolved D. Germline V CDR1 and CDR2: MNHEY, SVGAGI. The V end lost 2 bases, the J end lost 10 bases, and 6 bases lay between the germline ends. CDR3 length equals 11 residues. CDR3 residues: CASSYDGEQFF. CDR3 sequence (DNA): TGTGCCAGCAGTTACGACGGAGAGCAGTTCTTC.

This clone was recorded a few times. This sequence joins TRBV4-2 and TRBJ2-1, with 7 bases aligning to TRBD1. Germline V gene lookup returns CDR1 LGHNA and CDR2 YNFKEQ. CDR3 length: 14 amino acids. With 4 bases clipped from V and 6 bases from J, the junction kept 6 bases outside the gene matches. The CDR3 coding sequence is TGTGCCAGCAGCCGGGAAGGGACAGCCAATGAGCAGTTCTTC. It codes for CASSREGTANEQFF.

The gene calls are TRBV14 and TRBJ1-4; D is unclear. Germline loops: CDR1 SGHDN, CDR2 FVKESK. V lost 2 bases, J lost 5 bases, and 12 bases lay in between. The length of the CDR3 is 15 residues. CDR3 protein: CASSQSRSGNEKLFF. Written as DNA, the CDR3 is TGTGCCAGCAGCCAATCAAGGAGCGGAAATGAAAAACTGTTTTTT.

V and J are TRBV7-2 and TRBJ1-4; TRBD1 matches 10 bases. The CDR3 is made up of 15 amino acids. After removal of 3 bases from V and 13 bases from J, the junction contained 11 bases not matched to a gene. Germline V gene sequence: CDR1 SGHTA, CDR2 FQGNSA. The CDR3 is CASSLATGGSRALFF. CDR3 DNA: TGTGCCAGCAGCTTGGCGACAGGGGGCTCTAGGGCACTGTTTTTT. Variable domain in full (rest from reference TRBV7-2 and TRBJ1-4): GAGVSQSPSNKVTEKGKDVELRCDPISGHTALYWYRQSLGQGLEFLIYFQGNSAPDKSGLPSDRFSAERTGGSVSTLTIQRTQQEDSAVYLCASSLATGGSRALFFGSGTQLSVL.

The chain has TRBV7-3 and TRBJ2-3; D may be TRBD2 (5 bases). Germline CDR1 reads SGHTA; CDR2 reads FQGTGA. The ends were cut back, 5 bases at V and 6 bases at J, with 9 bases in the middle. This CDR3 region has 12 residues. This chain's CDR3 is CASSRGLDTQYF. The CDR3 coding sequence is TGTGCCAGCAGCAGAGGGCTCGATACGCAGTATTTT.

This clone was recorded a few times. The CDR3 here is CASATLTGAGANVLTF. CDR3 in DNA: TGTGCCAGCGCAACCCTGACAGGGGCTGGGGCCAACGTCCTGACTTTC. This sequence joins TRBV10-3 and TRBJ2-6, with 8 bases matching TRBD1. Germline lookup yields CDR1 ENHRY and CDR2 SYGVKD. This CDR3 is built from 16 residues. The trim removed 10 bases at V and 2 bases at J, leaving 10 bases unmatched.

The chain has TRBV27 and TRBJ1-6; 7 bases are a match to TRBD1. The germline gives CDR1 MNHEY, CDR2 SMNVEV (reference sequence). This CDR3 has 15 amino acids. V shed 5 bases and J 4 bases; nucleotides not matched to a gene: 5. CDR3 DNA sequence: TGTGCCAGCAGTCCGGCGGGACAGTATAATTCACCCCTCCACTTT. Translating gives CASSPAGQYNSPLHF.

This clone has a single count. This chain links TRBV7-9 with TRBJ1-5; no clear D. CDR1 and CDR2 (germline): SEHNR, FQNEAQ (reference sequence). V was pared by 1 base and J by 7 bases, with 5 bases between. CDR3 length: 12 residues. Here the CDR3 DNA reads TGTGCCAGCAGCTTAGACGGCCAGCCCCAGCATTTT. Protein: CASSLDGQPQHF.

The chain employs TRBV6-1 and TRBJ2-3; 10 bases are shared with TRBD2. CDR1 and CDR2 from the germline V gene are MNHNS and SASEGT. V trimming: 2 bases; J trimming: 1 base; junction bases outside the gene matches: 3. This CDR3 spans 16 amino acids. CDR3 region: CASSESLAGGTDTQYF. The CDR3 DNA is TGTGCCAGCAGTGAAAGCCTAGCGGGGGGCACAGATACGCAGTATTTT.

The J gene is TRBJ2-3, the V gene TRBV7-2, with TRBD2 matching 8 bases. Unmatched junction bases numbered 14, after V lost 1 base and J lost 8 bases. The length of the CDR3 is 17 residues. The V gene's germline CDR1 is SGHTA and CDR2 FQGNSA. The CDR3 loop reads CASSLGSGGGPTATQYF. The DNA for the CDR3 is TGTGCCAGCAGCTTAGGGAGTGGCGGGGGGCCTACTGCTACGCAGTATTTT.

The gene calls are TRBV9 and TRBJ2-2; TRBD2 aligns across 8 bases. Germline V gene data show CDR1 as SGDLS and CDR2 as YYNGEE. This CDR3 has 16 residues. With 4 bases clipped from V and 5 bases from J, the junction kept 10 bases outside the gene matches. In nucleotides, the CDR3 is TGTGCCAGCAGCCCTCAGGCGGGGGGAGTGACCGGGGAGCTGTTTTTT. This translates into CASSPQAGGVTGELFF.

The chain uses TRBV6-5 and TRBJ2-2; D is undetermined. The ends were cut back, 11 bases at V and 7 bases at J, with 17 bases in the middle. The germline V gene has CDR1 MNHEY and CDR2 SVGAGI. This CDR3 is 13 amino acids long. In DNA form, the CDR3 reads TGTGCCTCCCAGGCTCCCGTGGGCGGGGAGCTGTTTTTT. This gives the protein CASQAPVGGELFF.

V usage is TRBV13 and J usage is TRBJ1-2; no firm D call. In germline, CDR1 is PRHDT, CDR2 FYEKMQ (reference sequence). Trimming took off 6 bases at V and 4 bases at J, with 15 bases between the two ends. The length of the CDR3 is 14 residues. CDR3 sequence reads: CASREDMFGYGYTF. CDR3 nucleotide sequence: TGTGCCAGCAGGGAAGACATGTTCGGCTATGGCTACACCTTC.

J is TRBJ2-7 and V is TRBV27; 7 nucleotides line up with TRBD2. With V trimmed by 4 bases and J by 3 bases, 18 bases remained unmatched. CDR3 length: 18 amino acids. Germline V CDR1 and CDR2: MNHEY, SMNVEV (reference sequence). CDR3 nucleotide sequence: TGTGCCAGCAGTTCCCCACGAAGAGAGCGGGATAAACTCTACGAGCAGTACTTC. This encodes CASSSPRRERDKLYEQYF.

The J gene is TRBJ1-2, the V gene TRBV7-8, with D tentatively TRBD1 (5 bases). The germline V and J ends were trimmed by 3 bases and 4 bases, with 9 bases remaining between them. The CDR3 sequence is 13 residues long. CDR1 is SGHVS, CDR2 FQNEAQ, per germline. The CDR3 bases are TGTGCCAGCAGCTTCAGGGTTAGCTATGGCTACACCTTC. It codes for CASSFRVSYGYTF.

This clone has only one observation. The chain recombines TRBV7-9 with TRBJ1-1, with D possibly being TRBD1 (6 bases). V dropped 5 bases and J dropped 7 bases, with 8 bases sitting between them. Looked up from germline, CDR1 is SEHNR and CDR2 is FQNEAQ (reference sequence). The CDR3 runs to 11 residues. CDR3 sequence: CASSRQVEAFF. The CDR3 DNA reads TGTGCCAGCAGCAGACAGGTTGAAGCTTTCTTT.

V and J are TRBV18 and TRBJ2-5; 7 nucleotides line up with TRBD1. J lost 3 bases, V lost 2 bases, and 3 bases had no gene match. The CDR3 is made up of 14 amino acids. From germline, CDR1 is KGHSH and CDR2 LQKENI. CDR3: CASSPTTGEETQYF. The CDR3 nucleotides are TGTGCCAGCTCACCAACTACAGGGGAAGAGACCCAGTACTTC.

The rearrangement joins TRBV7-9 to TRBJ1-4; D is unclear. The CDR3 length is 12 residues. The V end lost 4 bases, the J end lost 8 bases, and 8 bases lay between the germline ends. Germline V gene lookup returns CDR1 SEHNR and CDR2 FQNEAQ (reference sequence). Here the CDR3 DNA reads TGTGCCAGCAGCTCCGCCCAAGAAAAACTGTTTTTT. This gives the protein CASSSAQEKLFF. Looking up the rest from reference TRBV7-9 and TRBJ1-4 gives the full variable domain: DTGVSQNPRHKITKRGQNVTFRCDPISEHNRLYWYRQTLGQGPEFLTYFQNEAQLEKSRLLSDRFSAERPKGSFSTLEIQRTEQGDSAMYLCASSSAQEKLFFGSGTQLSVL.